This T cell receptor beta chain was found in a study of shared clonotypes between healthy human individuals. About the study: Used for every donor were three CD4 naive, three CD4 memory, two CD8 naive and one CD8 memory plate.

Sequencing was performed with immunoSEQ multiplex PCR; in TCRdb, only in-frame clones are kept and a portion is missing. The sample contains about 1 million clones, around 76% of which appear only once. This CDR3 contains 12 residues. From germline, CDR1 is SGHTA and CDR2 FQGNSA. Trimming stripped 5 bases from V and 6 bases from J, with 7 bases between. Splitting the CD4+ cells yielded a CD45RA+ naive subset and a CD45RA-negative memory subset. The V gene is TRBV7-2, the J gene TRBJ2-2; D is unclear. Sequencing used memory CD4+ T cells sorted from blood. The subset denotes: CD45RA-negative fraction. The sequence came from a man younger than 35 in good health. CDR3 region: CASSQDAGELFF. CDR3 nucleotides: TGTGCCAGCAGCCAGGATGCCGGGGAGCTGTTTTTT.